This T cell receptor (beta chain) was captured by sequencing in a study of blood T cells in healthy people across ages. This clonotype was detected only a few times. What it binds is not known. Study-level findings and limits: Age showed a roughly linear inverse relationship with TCR beta diversity per million T cells.

A J-beta primer mix and a sample-barcoded 5' primer were used in a second PCR of about 6 to 12 cycles. Template switching added a 12-random-nucleotide identifier to every cDNA molecule. Each CDR3 protein gets one entry after TCRdb re-called the 5' RACE reads with MiXCR. The sample includes 780,000 or so distinct CDR3 sequences, about 53% of them seen just once. The specimen sequenced was blood. The sequence derives from a man older than 75 in good health.

CDR3 sequence: CASSPQKTWGADTQYF. As DNA, the CDR3 is TGTGCCAGCAGCCCTCAGAAGACTTGGGGGGCAGATACGCAGTATTTT. This chain joins TRBV27 and TRBJ2-3, with D perhaps matching TRBD2 (6 bases). From germline, CDR1 is MNHEY and CDR2 SMNVEV (reference sequence). Deletions cut 6 bases from V and 4 bases from J, with 20 bases between. This CDR3 is 16 amino acids long.